The 28 T cell receptor beta chains below were found in one sample sequenced in a study of human T cells and chemical hapten exposure. A single record per CDR3 protein comes from TCRdb applying MiXCR to the RACE reads. Of more than 110,000 distinct CDR3 sequences listed, approximately 10% are singletons. As for time point: patch test 2, 6 weeks after DPC sensitization. Regarding treatment: therapeutic diphenylcyclopropenone sensitization with weekly scalp DPC. The material was whole blood, obtained in connection with sensitization to the hapten diphenylcyclopropenone (DPC). The receptor source for this set is a woman aged 45-59 years with alopecia areata. Some clones in this sample may be carry-over from other donors' samples.

In this sample, this clonotype turned up a few times. The gene calls are TRBV28 and TRBJ2-7, with a tentative D call TRBD1 (6 bases). The germline V and J ends were trimmed by 2 bases and 2 bases, with 10 bases remaining between them. The CDR3 loop spans 14 amino acids. Germline assignment: CDR1 MDHEN and CDR2 SYDVKM. The CDR3 loop is CASSLVAGAYEQYF. DNA for the CDR3: TGTGCCAGCAGTTTAGTGGCAGGGGCCTACGAGCAGTACTTC.

V gene TRBV20-1 combines with J gene TRBJ2-1; the match to TRBD2 covers 7 bases. After removal of 3 bases from V and 6 bases from J, the junction contained 8 bases not matched to a gene. Germline V gene lookup returns CDR1 DFQATT and CDR2 SNEGSKA (reference sequence). CDR3 length: 14 amino acids. The CDR3 coding sequence is TGCAGTGCTAGGGGCGGGAGTCCCCCCAATGAGCAGTTCTTC. This encodes CSARGGSPPNEQFF.

The sample holds many counts of this clonotype. V is TRBV29-1 and J is TRBJ2-1; 8 nucleotides line up with TRBD1. The CDR3 extends over 15 amino acids. J was trimmed by 9 bases and V by 0 bases; bases with no gene match: 10. Per the germline V gene, CDR1 is SQVTM and CDR2 is ANQGSEA. The CDR3 nucleotides are TGCAGCGTTGAAGAGAGCCAGGGGGCCATCGGTGAGCAGTTCTTC. Translated, it gives CSVEESQGAIGEQFF.

This clonotype showed up just a few times. Mismatch with germline at one junction end may stem from a read error. V is TRBV6-5 and J is TRBJ1-3; no firm D call. This CDR3 has 16 residues. The V gene's germline CDR1 is MNHEY and CDR2 SVGAGI. CDR3 bases: TGTGCCAGCAGTTACTCGAGGCAGCATTCTGAAAACACCATATATTTT. This translates into CASSYSRQHSENTIYF.

This clonotype appeared a few times. The genes are TRBV12-3 or TRBV12-4 and TRBJ2-7; D gene ambiguous. The CDR3 is 13 amino acids. Trimming took off 0 bases at V and 7 bases at J, with 10 bases between the two ends. The CDR3 sequence: CASSLAPLAEQYF. For the CDR3, the DNA is TGTGCCAGCAGTTTAGCTCCCCTGGCTGAGCAGTACTTC.

This clonotype showed up many times. CDR3 DNA sequence: TGTGCCAGTAGTATCAACAGGTTGAGGGGCCGTGGGAATGAGCAGTTCTTC. It codes for CASSINRLRGRGNEQFF. This chain uses TRBV19 with TRBJ2-1; D is possibly TRBD1 or TRBD2 (5 bases each). CDR1 is LNHDA, CDR2 SQIVND, per germline (reference sequence). This CDR3 spans 17 amino acids. V was trimmed by 3 bases and J by 7 bases, leaving 22 bases between them.

This clonotype was seen ten or more times. The rearrangement joins TRBV7-9 to TRBJ2-1; D is perhaps TRBD1 (6 bases). Germline V gives CDR1 SEHNR, CDR2 FQNEAQ (reference sequence). The CDR3 length is 18 residues. V was trimmed by 6 bases and J by 1 base, leaving 22 bases between them. CDR3 in DNA: TGTGCCAGCAGGCTCCCCCATCGGTTAGGGGGATCCTACAATGAGCAGTTCTTC. Translation gives CASRLPHRLGGSYNEQFF.

This clonotype occurred many times. The V call is TRBV29-1, the J call TRBJ2-1; 7 nucleotides line up with TRBD1. The V segment lost 4 bases and the J segment 3 bases; nucleotides outside the gene matches: 3. The CDR3 has 13 residues. CDR1 is SQVTM, CDR2 ANQGSEA, per germline. This CDR3 reads CSVAGDSYNEQFF. CDR3 DNA: TGCAGCGTTGCTGGGGACAGCTACAATGAGCAGTTCTTC.

This clonotype has only a few counts. The rearrangement uses TRBV19 and TRBJ2-2; 8 bases align to TRBD1. The germline gives CDR1 LNHDA, CDR2 SQIVND (reference sequence). The CDR3 is made up of 16 amino acids. The V segment lost 3 bases and the J segment 6 bases; nucleotides outside the gene matches: 9. The CDR3 loop is CASSMRRQGAPGELFF. In DNA, the CDR3 is TGTGCCAGTAGTATGAGGCGGCAGGGGGCCCCCGGGGAGCTGTTTTTT.

This clonotype has a handful of counts. This chain links TRBV10-3 with TRBJ1-1; no reliable D call. Germline CDR1 ENHRY, CDR2 SYGVKD. This CDR3 spans 13 amino acids. V was shortened by 2 bases and J by 1 base, with 5 bases between the two germline ends. The CDR3 DNA reads TGTGCCATCAGTGAGCCGCCGAACACTGAAGCTTTCTTT. As protein: CAISEPPNTEAFF.

This clonotype came up a few times. The chain employs TRBV6-6 and TRBJ2-6; 12 nucleotides agree with TRBD2. The J segment lost 1 base and the V segment lost 0 bases, leaving 7 bases of the junction unmatched. From germline, CDR1 is MNHNY and CDR2 SVGAGI (reference sequence). There are 20 residues in the CDR3. CDR3 sequence reads: CASSYSLQTSGSSGANVLTF. The CDR3 DNA follows: TGTGCCAGCAGTTACTCCCTTCAGACTAGCGGGAGTTCTGGGGCCAACGTCCTGACTTTC.

The rearrangement links TRBV28 to TRBJ2-5; no reliable D call. This CDR3 is built from 12 residues. V lost 6 bases and J 5 bases, leaving 10 bases between the germline ends. Germline-derived CDR1 and CDR2 are MDHEN and SYDVKM. The CDR3 DNA reads as TGTGCCAGCAGCTCAAAATTGGAGACCCAGTACTTC. Protein: CASSSKLETQYF.

The chain has TRBV7-9 and TRBJ2-7; 11 bases map to TRBD2. The V gene's germline CDR1 is SEHNR and CDR2 FQNEAQ (reference sequence). The CDR3 is 15 residues long. Unmatched junction bases numbered 9, after V lost 5 bases and J lost 6 bases. The CDR3 here is CASSPTSGSQSEQYF. CDR3 coding DNA: TGTGCCAGCAGCCCAACTAGCGGGAGTCAGAGCGAGCAGTACTTC.

This clonotype was seen a handful of times. The genes are TRBV6-5 and TRBJ2-6; TRBD2 agrees at 11 bases. This CDR3 contains 19 residues. Looked up from germline, CDR1 is MNHEY and CDR2 is SVGAGI. Trimming removed 7 bases from V and 0 bases from J; junction bases left unmatched: 11. The CDR3 DNA follows: TGTGCCAGCACCCAGGGTAGCGGGAGGGCCATCTCTGGGGCCAACGTCCTGACTTTC. Protein sequence: CASTQGSGRAISGANVLTF.

This chain uses TRBV19 with TRBJ2-3; no clear D. V lost 6 bases and J lost 1, with 8 bases in between. CDR3 length: 13 amino acids. In germline, CDR1 is LNHDA, CDR2 SQIVND (reference sequence). In nucleotides, the CDR3 is TGTGCCAGTAGGGATAGGGGCACAGATACGCAGTATTTT. It translates to CASRDRGTDTQYF.

This clonotype appeared many times. The chain joins TRBV19 to TRBJ2-1; 10 positions match TRBD2. This CDR3 region has 15 residues. CDR1 is LNHDA and CDR2 is SQIVND in the germline V gene (reference sequence). After removal of 4 bases from V and 8 bases from J, the junction contained 8 bases not matched to a gene. CDR3 sequence (DNA): TGTGCCAGTAGTACCTCGGGACTAGCGCACGATGAGCAGTTCTTC. It specifies CASSTSGLAHDEQFF.

This clonotype was observed a few times. This chain connects TRBV10-2 to TRBJ2-1; 9 bases agree with TRBD2. Germline loops: CDR1 WSHSY, CDR2 SAAADI. V gave up 4 bases and J gave up 1 base; unmatched junction bases: 8. The CDR3 consists of 17 residues. The CDR3 nucleotides are TGCGCCAGCAGTGGGGGTAGCGGGGGACGTTCCTACAATGAGCAGTTCTTC. Translated, it gives CASSGGSGGRSYNEQFF.

This clonotype has more than one count but fewer than ten. The chain combines TRBV3-1 with TRBJ1-3; D remains ambiguous. This CDR3 is built from 14 residues. V was pared by 1 base and J by 4 bases, with 8 bases between. Germline assignment: CDR1 LGHDT and CDR2 YNNKEL (reference sequence). In DNA form, the CDR3 reads TGTGCCAGCAGCCAAGTTACGGTCGGAAACACCATATATTTT. This encodes CASSQVTVGNTIYF.

This clonotype has only a few counts. The chain uses TRBV4-2 and TRBJ1-3; D gene ambiguous. V lost 4 bases and J 2 bases, leaving 12 bases between the germline ends. This CDR3 region has 15 residues. The germline CDR1 and CDR2 sequences are LGHNA and YNFKEQ. CDR3 DNA: TGTGCCAGCAGCCTCGGCGGGGAGCCTGGAAACACCATATATTTT. This sequence encodes CASSLGGEPGNTIYF.

This clonotype appeared a few times. The chain combines TRBV20-1 with TRBJ2-2; D might be TRBD2 (6 bases). Germline values: CDR1 DFQATT, CDR2 SNEGSKA (reference sequence). The V gene lost 0 bases and the J gene lost 4 bases, with 12 bases spanning the gap. The CDR3 has 15 amino acids. The CDR3: CSAREGGTGTGELFF. The CDR3, as DNA: TGCAGTGCTAGAGAAGGAGGGACGGGCACCGGGGAGCTGTTTTTT.

This clonotype was detected many times. The rearrangement uses TRBV12-3 or TRBV12-4 and TRBJ2-5; D unclear. CDR3 size: 12 residues. With 4 bases removed from V and 4 bases from J, the gap between germline ends came to 7 bases. DNA of the CDR3: TGTGCCAGCAGTTGGGGTGGAGAGACCCAGTACTTC. Protein: CASSWGGETQYF.

A few counts support this clonotype. The chain couples TRBV20-1 to TRBJ2-4; TRBD2 is a possible D gene (6 bases). The CDR3 has 16 amino acids. The germline gives CDR1 DFQATT, CDR2 SNEGSKA (reference sequence). With 5 bases removed from V and 0 bases from J, the gap between germline ends came to 17 bases. As DNA, the CDR3 is TGCAGTGCTTCGGGGGACGGAAACTTAGCCAAAAACATTCAGTACTTC. Amino acids: CSASGDGNLAKNIQYF.

This clonotype was recorded at least ten times. V is TRBV6-2 or TRBV6-3 and J is TRBJ2-1; a possible D gene is TRBD1 (5 bases). The V and J ends lost 6 bases and 6 bases respectively, with 21 bases between them. Germline CDR1 and CDR2: MNHEY and SVGEGT. This CDR3 region has 16 residues. CDR3 sequence (DNA): TGTGCCAGCAGAACCTTAGGGGAACTCCTCCCCAATGAGCAGTTCTTC. Protein product: CASRTLGELLPNEQFF.

There are a few counts of this clonotype. V usage is TRBV10-1 and J usage is TRBJ2-2; D remains unclear. V dropped 8 bases and J dropped 2 bases, with 9 bases sitting between them. The CDR3 runs 13 residues. Germline V gives CDR1 WNHNN, CDR2 SYGVQD (reference sequence). As DNA, the CDR3 is TGCGCCAGCGGCAGTCCTAACACCGGGGAGCTGTTTTTT. Protein product: CASGSPNTGELFF.

This clonotype turned up a few times. The chain uses TRBV7-2 and TRBJ2-1; 12 bases match TRBD2. Germline values: CDR1 SGHTA, CDR2 FQGNSA. After removal of 2 bases from V and 0 bases from J, the junction contained 8 bases not matched to a gene. CDR3 size: 19 residues. This CDR3 is CASSLRTSGIQSSYNEQFF. Here the CDR3 DNA reads TGTGCCAGCAGCTTAAGGACTAGCGGGATTCAGAGCTCCTACAATGAGCAGTTCTTC.

V and J are TRBV2 and TRBJ2-2; D gene uncertain. CDR1 is SNHLY, CDR2 FYNNEI, per germline. CDR3 length: 16 residues. V shed 0 bases and J shed 0 bases, with 8 bases lying between them. CDR3 in amino acids: CASSEAPLANTGELFF. CDR3 bases: TGTGCCAGCAGTGAAGCGCCACTGGCGAACACCGGGGAGCTGTTTTTT.

This clonotype was counted only a few times. The chain uses TRBV6-1 and TRBJ2-3, with D tentatively TRBD2 (7 bases). With 6 bases removed from V and 0 bases from J, the gap between germline ends came to 19 bases. This CDR3 is 17 amino acids long. Germline V lookup: CDR1 MNHNS, CDR2 SASEGT. The CDR3 sequence is CASSPKGGGWSTDTQYF. In DNA, the CDR3 is TGTGCCAGCAGCCCTAAGGGGGGGGGATGGAGCACAGATACGCAGTATTTT.

This chain joins TRBV3-1 and TRBJ2-3, with no clear D. Germline loops: CDR1 LGHDT, CDR2 YNNKEL (reference sequence). Trimming stripped 0 bases from V and 5 bases from J, with 3 bases between. The CDR3 runs to 12 residues. The CDR3 region is CASSQDLDTQYF. In DNA, the CDR3 is TGTGCCAGCAGCCAAGATCTAGATACGCAGTATTTT.